This section outlines one T cell receptor (beta chain) sequence together with its context. Its matching antigen is unknown. Germline CDR1 reads SGHNT; CDR2 reads YENEEA. Deletions cut 3 bases from V and 9 bases from J, with 11 bases between. There are 12 residues in the CDR3. TCRdb processed the reads anew with MiXCR; each CDR3 protein has one entry. Of more than 55,000 distinct CDR3 sequences in the sample, roughly 22% were seen once. This record comes from a study of T cell repertoires in cytomegalovirus infection. Study at large: Public signatures in TCR beta pointed to CMV infection and matching HLA type. Study findings and constraints: Ex vivo responses were dominated by HLA-C-restricted CMV-specific TCR beta clonotypes.

The sample was CD8+ T cells from cultured PBMCs, taken from culture after CMV antigen stimulation. This receptor was taken from a human donor in good health (CMV status not recorded). Some clones in this sample may be carry-over from other donors' samples. The V and J genes are TRBV11-3 and TRBJ1-2; D gene uncertain. CDR3 amino acids: CASSFKAKCYTF. Here the CDR3 DNA reads TGTGCCAGCAGCTTTAAAGCCAAATGCTACACCTTC. Full variable domain (remainder filled in from reference TRBV11-3 and TRBJ1-2): EAGVVQSPRYKIIEKKQPVAFWCNPISGHNTLYWYLQNLGQGPELLIRYENEEAVDDSQLPKDRFSAERLKGVDSTLKIQPAELGDSAVYLCASSFKAKCYTFGSGTRLTVV.